One sample yielded the 29 T cell receptor beta chains listed below, sequenced in a study of CXCR3-negative and CXCR3-positive naive CD8 T cells. The authors made the TRB cDNA libraries by 5' RACE using UMI labels. From its re-call of the 5' RACE reads, TCRdb lists each CDR3 protein once, without DNA. The sample holds around 34,000 distinct CDR3 sequences. Sequenced input: memory CD8+ T cells from blood. Source of these receptors: a human donor in good health. Some clones in this sample may be carry-over from other donors' samples.

The rearrangement uses TRBV6-2 or TRBV6-3 and TRBJ2-7. CDR1 MNHEY and CDR2 SVGEGT come from the germline V gene. CDR3 length: 14 amino acids. CDR3 sequence reads: CASSYFGPNYEQYF.

This chain uses TRBV6-5 with TRBJ1-2; TCRdb gives TRBD1 as the D gene, but with no DNA this cannot be confirmed. Germline V gives CDR1 MNHEY, CDR2 SVGAGI. The CDR3 extends over 14 amino acids. CDR3 in amino acids: CASSPGQEFNGYTF.

The chain recombines TRBV15 with TRBJ2-1; the D call from TCRdb, TRBD2, cannot be confirmed without DNA. The CDR3 consists of 15 residues. Germline CDR1 is LNHNV and CDR2 is YYDKDF (reference sequence). CDR3 in amino acids: CATSSSSGGAGEQFF. The full variable domain, completed using reference TRBV15 and TRBJ2-1, is DAMVIQNPRYQVTQFGKPVTLSCSQTLNHNVMYWYQQKSSQAPKLLFHYYDKDFNNEADTPDNFQSRRPNTSFCFLDIRSPGLGDTAMYLCATSSSSGGAGEQFFGPGTRLTVL.

The chain couples TRBV4-3 to TRBJ2-7; with no DNA, the TCRdb D assignment of TRBD1 cannot be verified. This CDR3 is 14 amino acids long. CDR1 and CDR2 from the germline V gene are LGHNA and YSLEER. The CDR3 protein is CASSQERGGYEQYF.

The chain uses TRBV28 and TRBJ2-3; the D gene TCRdb calls, TRBD2, cannot be checked with no DNA. This CDR3 region has 16 residues. Germline V gives CDR1 MDHEN, CDR2 SYDVKM. CDR3 in amino acids: CASTLGEGRATDTQYF.

The chain links TRBV10-3 to TRBJ2-7; the D call of TRBD1 rests on TCRdb alone, since no DNA is present to check it. Per the germline V gene, CDR1 is ENHRY and CDR2 is SYGVKD. The CDR3 has 14 amino acids. The CDR3 loop is CAIQVGTGVHEQYF.

V and J are TRBV2 and TRBJ2-5; TCRdb outputs TRBD2, but without DNA this stays unchecked. This CDR3 has 15 amino acids. CDR1 SNHLY and CDR2 FYNNEI come from the germline V gene. CDR3 in amino acids: CASSRTSGVQETQYF.

The J gene is TRBJ2-1, the V gene TRBV6-5; TCRdb's D gene call, TRBD2, goes unchecked for lack of DNA. Germline CDR1 and CDR2: MNHEY and SVGAGI. CDR3 length: 16 residues. The CDR3 loop is CASRLAGLPNYNEQFF.

The rearrangement links TRBV28 to TRBJ2-7; the TCRdb call, TRBD1, lacks DNA for checking. CDR3 length equals 13 residues. The germline gives CDR1 MDHEN, CDR2 SYDVKM. This chain's CDR3 is CASRTGTPYEQYF.

CDR3 sequence reads: CASSRGGHSYNEQFF. The chain has TRBV4-3 and TRBJ2-1; no DNA is available, so the TRBD2 call from TCRdb remains unchecked. The CDR3 consists of 15 residues. Germline loops: CDR1 LGHNA, CDR2 YSLEER.

The genes are TRBV4-3 and TRBJ1-1. Germline loops: CDR1 LGHNA, CDR2 YSLEER. There are 15 residues in the CDR3. CDR3 amino acids: CASSQDMGSNTEAFF.

The chain is built from TRBV4-3 and TRBJ1-5. The CDR3 length is 16 residues. The germline CDR1 and CDR2 sequences are LGHNA and YSLEER. The CDR3 region is CASSPAASGSNQPQHF.

The genes are TRBV28 and TRBJ2-1; TCRdb reports TRBD2, a call that lacks DNA to check it against. The CDR3 is 15 residues long. CDR1 MDHEN and CDR2 SYDVKM come from the germline V gene. CDR3 protein: CASYKRGGLYNEQFF. Supplemented by reference TRBV28 and TRBJ2-1, the full variable domain reads DVKVTQSSRYLVKRTGEKVFLECVQDMDHENMFWYRQDPGLGLRLIYFSYDVKMKEKGDIPEGYSVSREKKERFSLILESASTNQTSMYLCASYKRGGLYNEQFFGPGTRLTVL.

V is TRBV29-1 and J is TRBJ2-7; lacking DNA, the TRBD1 call made by TCRdb goes unchecked. CDR3 length: 14 residues. CDR1 SQVTM and CDR2 ANQGSEA come from the germline V gene. The chain's CDR3 is CSVQRMGASYEQYF.

The chain has TRBV6-2 or TRBV6-3 and TRBJ2-2; no DNA is available, so the TRBD2 call from TCRdb remains unchecked. The CDR3 consists of 15 residues. Per germline, CDR1 MNHEY and CDR2 SVGEGT. The CDR3 protein is CASGTLAGVTGELFF.

The chain employs TRBV7-9 and TRBJ1-2; TCRdb gives TRBD1 as the D gene, but with no DNA this cannot be confirmed. CDR3 length equals 13 residues. CDR1 is SEHNR and CDR2 is FQNEAQ in the germline V gene (reference sequence). The CDR3 protein is CASSHRTELVLPF.

V and J are TRBV7-3 and TRBJ2-1. The CDR3 is 14 amino acids. The germline CDR1 and CDR2 sequences are SGHTA and FQGTGA. CDR3: CASSLAGKVNEQFF. Full variable domain (outside the CDR3, taken from reference TRBV7-3 and TRBJ2-1): GAGVSQTPSNKVTEKGKYVELRCDPISGHTALYWYRQSLGQGPEFLIYFQGTGAADDSGLPNDRFFAVRPEGSVSTLKIQRTERGDSAVYLCASSLAGKVNEQFFGPGTRLTVL.

The rearrangement joins TRBV5-1 to TRBJ2-5; no DNA is available, so the TRBD2 call from TCRdb remains unchecked. This CDR3 is 13 amino acids long. The germline CDR1 and CDR2 sequences are SGHRS and YFSETQ. CDR3 in amino acids: CAKHTTSGCRQYF.

The V gene is TRBV18, the J gene TRBJ2-7; TCRdb selects TRBD2, and the lack of DNA leaves this call unchecked. Germline-derived CDR1 and CDR2 are KGHSH and LQKENI. CDR3 length equals 14 residues. The chain's CDR3 is CASSPGSHSYEQYF.

The rearrangement uses TRBV19 and TRBJ1-1; TCRdb lists TRBD1, though no DNA is available to test this call. In germline, CDR1 is LNHDA, CDR2 SQIVND (reference sequence). This CDR3 comprises 12 residues. CDR3 amino acids: CASSYRDTEAFF. Filled out from reference TRBV19 and TRBJ1-1, the complete variable domain reads DGGITQSPKYLFRKEGQNVTLSCEQNLNHDAMYWYRQDPGQGLRLIYYSQIVNDFQKGDIAEGYSVSREKKESFPLTVTSAQKNPTAFYLCASSYRDTEAFFGQGTRLTVV.

CDR3 amino acids: CASSDRLNNEQFF. This chain uses TRBV6-4 with TRBJ2-1. Germline CDR1 is MRHNA and CDR2 is SNTAGT. The CDR3 contains 13 residues.

The V and J genes are TRBV28 and TRBJ1-5; TCRdb lists TRBD1, though no DNA is available to test this call. This CDR3 spans 18 amino acids. Germline-derived CDR1 and CDR2 are MDHEN and SYDVKM. The CDR3 spells CASSWEGTGAAGNQPQHF.

The V and J genes are TRBV12-3 or TRBV12-4 and TRBJ2-1; TCRdb's D call of TRBD2 is untestable without DNA. CDR3 length: 12 residues. CDR3 loop: CAGGLNYNEQFF.

V gene TRBV7-9 combines with J gene TRBJ2-1; TCRdb reports TRBD2, a call that lacks DNA to check it against. The CDR3 contains 16 residues. Germline V gene lookup returns CDR1 SEHNR and CDR2 FQNEAQ (reference sequence). The CDR3 here is CASSAPGLAVYNEQFF.

The CDR3 loop reads CASSLDRDYGYTF. The V gene is TRBV28, the J gene TRBJ1-2; absent DNA, TCRdb's TRBD1 call cannot be checked. From germline, CDR1 is MDHEN and CDR2 SYDVKM. CDR3 length equals 13 residues.

J is TRBJ2-4 and V is TRBV6-6; TCRdb picks TRBD1, but there is no DNA to check that call. The CDR3 extends over 15 amino acids. Germline V gene lookup returns CDR1 MNHNY and CDR2 SVGAGI (reference sequence). The CDR3 is CASSYVGQDQNIQYF.

This chain connects TRBV5-1 to TRBJ2-1; TCRdb designates TRBD2, a call that cannot be tested without DNA. The germline V gene has CDR1 SGHRS and CDR2 YFSETQ. CDR3 size: 16 residues. The CDR3 is CASSYPTSGVYNEQFF.

Considering frequency, this clonotype is medium-sized. The rearrangement uses TRBV29-1 and TRBJ1-1. The V gene's germline CDR1 is SQVTM and CDR2 ANQGSEA. The CDR3 length is 13 residues. CDR3 in amino acids: CSVVLGMNTEAFF.

The chain is built from TRBV5-1 and TRBJ2-7; TCRdb gives TRBD1 as the D gene, but with no DNA this cannot be confirmed. Germline V lookup: CDR1 SGHRS, CDR2 YFSETQ. The CDR3 is made up of 15 amino acids. The CDR3: CASSWDRDRPYEQYF.